Below, 22 T cell receptor beta chains from the same sample are listed, as sequenced in a study of Ad26.COV2.S vaccination and SARS-CoV-2 variants. Measured with immunoSEQ multiplex PCR; TCRdb has only the in-frame clones, and not every one. The repertoire holds roughly 400,000 clones, with over 75% as singletons. Sample treatment: 19 received Ad26.COV2.S at low or high dose, single or two shots; about five received placebo; per-sample allocation not given. The study sampled participants on day 63 after the first vaccine or placebo injection. Here the sequenced sample was peripheral blood, taken in a trial of Ad26.COV2.S vaccine versus placebo. The receptors stem from a person aged 18-60 years who received the Ad26.COV2.S COVID-19 vaccine or a placebo.

This sequence joins TRBV6-5 and TRBJ1-5; D is possibly TRBD1 (5 bases). This CDR3 comprises 15 residues. Trimming took 4 bases from V and 3 from J, leaving 13 bases between them. Germline V gene sequence: CDR1 MNHEY, CDR2 SVGAGI. The CDR3 DNA follows: TGTGCCAGCAGTTCCACAGCGGGGGTCAATCAGCCCCAGCATTTT. Amino acids: CASSSTAGVNQPQHF.

The V and J genes are TRBV18 and TRBJ2-1; 11 bases are a match to TRBD2. J lost 4 bases, V lost 3 bases, and 2 bases had no gene match. The CDR3 has 15 residues. Germline CDR1 and CDR2: KGHSH and LQKENI. The CDR3 loop reads CASSPTSGDYNEQFF. The DNA of the CDR3 is TGTGCCAGCTCACCGACTAGCGGGGATTACAATGAGCAGTTCTTC.

J is TRBJ1-5 and V is TRBV5-1; maybe TRBD1 (5 bases). V was clipped by 1 base and J by 4 bases, with 12 bases between them. Germline CDR1 SGHRS, CDR2 YFSETQ. The CDR3 consists of 15 residues. The CDR3 nucleotides are TGCGCCAGCAGCTTGCGAGCAGGGACGAATCAGCCCCAGCATTTT. Its translation: CASSLRAGTNQPQHF.

The V call is TRBV19, the J call TRBJ2-3; 7 positions match TRBD1. Per germline, CDR1 LNHDA and CDR2 SQIVND (reference sequence). The CDR3 extends over 15 amino acids. With 5 bases clipped from V and 3 bases from J, the junction kept 8 bases outside the gene matches. As DNA, the CDR3 is TGTGCCAGTAGTGGCAAGACAGGGACAACAGATACGCAGTATTTT. This gives the protein CASSGKTGTTDTQYF.

The chain combines TRBV2 with TRBJ2-1, with 9 bases identical to TRBD2. Germline trimming cut 11 bases from V and 5 bases from J; bases unmatched to any gene: 13. The germline gives CDR1 SNHLY, CDR2 FYNNEI. This CDR3 comprises 15 residues. Written as DNA, the CDR3 is TGTGCCTCGTCGTCGACTAGCGGATTCGACAATGAGCAGTTCTTC. Protein: CASSSTSGFDNEQFF.

The table lists this clone with a count of one. The gene calls are TRBV18 and TRBJ1-5; D not certain. This CDR3 has 13 residues. The V gene lost 2 bases and the J gene lost 5 bases, with 7 bases spanning the gap. The V gene's germline CDR1 is KGHSH and CDR2 LQKENI. DNA for the CDR3: TGTGCCAGCTCACCAGGGTACTATCAGCCCCAGCATTTT. Protein sequence: CASSPGYYQPQHF.

The chain employs TRBV28 and TRBJ2-1, with 9 bases aligning to TRBD1. The junction had 8 bases not matched to a gene; V was cut back by 5 bases and J by 6 bases. The CDR3 runs to 15 residues. Germline CDR1 is MDHEN and CDR2 is SYDVKM. CDR3 residues: CASSPRQGDSNEQFF. The CDR3 DNA sequence: TGTGCCAGCAGTCCCCGACAGGGGGACTCCAATGAGCAGTTCTTC.

This clone was observed a single time. This rearrangement joins TRBV2 to TRBJ1-5; no definite D call. The germline gives CDR1 SNHLY, CDR2 FYNNEI. Between the trimmed V and J ends, which lost 7 bases and 0 bases, there was a span of 7 bases. The CDR3 sequence is 13 residues long. Here the CDR3 DNA reads TGTGCCAGCAACGTTGATAGCAATCAGCCCCAGCATTTT. This encodes CASNVDSNQPQHF.

The chain combines TRBV27 with TRBJ1-2, with 10 bases that match TRBD1. Germline V lookup: CDR1 MNHEY, CDR2 SMNVEV (reference sequence). Losses at the gene ends were 8 bases for V and 2 bases for J; bases not matched to a gene: 23. The length of the CDR3 is 20 residues. The CDR3 DNA reads as TGTGCCAGCGGACAAATCCCGGGACAGGGGCATGGCGGCCAGAACTATGGCTACACCTTC. Protein: CASGQIPGQGHGGQNYGYTF.

The chain combines TRBV24-1 with TRBJ1-2, with a possible D match to TRBD1 (5 bases). This CDR3 region has 14 residues. V lost 4 bases, J lost 2 bases, and 10 bases lay in between. In germline, CDR1 is KGHDR, CDR2 SFDVKD. This CDR3 is CATSEQDKNYGYTF. The CDR3 DNA follows: TGTGCCACCAGTGAACAGGACAAGAACTATGGCTACACCTTC.

This chain connects TRBV6-1 to TRBJ2-3; a weak D match, TRBD2 (5 bases). Looked up from germline, CDR1 is MNHNS and CDR2 is SASEGT. V lost 1 base to trimming and J lost 3 bases, with 20 bases between them. The CDR3 is 18 amino acids. CDR3 in amino acids: CASSEGGLGVWGTDTQYF. Written as DNA, the CDR3 is TGTGCCAGCAGTGAAGGAGGGCTAGGAGTTTGGGGAACAGATACGCAGTATTTT.

The chain joins TRBV6-5 to TRBJ1-2; TRBD1 is a possible D gene (5 bases). CDR1 and CDR2 from the germline V gene are MNHEY and SVGAGI. Trimming removed 4 bases at V and 7 bases at J, with 13 bases between. The CDR3 sequence is 13 residues long. The CDR3 DNA reads as TGTGCCAGCAGTTCCCAGGGTTGGGGTGGCTACACCTTC. Residues: CASSSQGWGGYTF.

The rearrangement joins TRBV7-3 to TRBJ2-5, with 7 bases aligning to TRBD1. This CDR3 has 13 amino acids. The V gene end was trimmed by 4 bases and the J gene end by 4 bases; junction bases not matched to a gene: 3. Germline-derived CDR1 and CDR2 are SGHTA and FQGTGA. CDR3 sequence reads: CASSSTGLETQYF. For the CDR3, the DNA is TGTGCCAGCAGCTCGACAGGGTTAGAGACCCAGTACTTC. Using reference TRBV7-3 and TRBJ2-5 for the parts outside the CDR3, the full variable domain is GAGVSQTPSNKVTEKGKYVELRCDPISGHTALYWYRQSLGQGPEFLIYFQGTGAADDSGLPNDRFFAVRPEGSVSTLKIQRTERGDSAVYLCASSSTGLETQYFGPGTRLLVL.

This clone was seen only once. Other DNA sequences of this sample code for an identical CDR3. This chain joins TRBV2 and TRBJ1-1; D unresolved. This CDR3 spans 13 amino acids. Germline CDR1 SNHLY, CDR2 FYNNEI. V lost 2 bases to trimming and J lost 1 base, with 5 bases between them. The DNA for the CDR3 is TGTGCCAGCAGTGAATTGGGGAACACTGAAGCTTTCTTT. It yields the protein CASSELGNTEAFF.

The rearrangement joins TRBV7-9 to TRBJ2-7, with D possibly being TRBD2 (6 bases). Germline V gene lookup returns CDR1 SEHNR and CDR2 FQNEAQ (reference sequence). Trimming removed 5 bases at V and 7 bases at J, with 21 bases between. The CDR3 is 15 residues long. The CDR3 here is CASSHNTSWAKEQYF. The CDR3 DNA is TGTGCCAGCAGCCATAATACTAGCTGGGCTAAAGAGCAGTACTTC.

CDR3 loop: CASRPGAGYYGYTF. The CDR3 bases are TGTGCCAGCCGCCCCGGGGCAGGGTACTATGGCTACACCTTC. The chain is built from TRBV5-8 and TRBJ1-2, with TRBD1 as a possible D gene (5 bases). The CDR3 has 14 residues. Trimming took 7 bases from V and 3 from J, leaving 16 bases between them. Germline V CDR1 and CDR2: SGHTS, YDEGEE. Using reference TRBV5-8 and TRBJ1-2 for the parts outside the CDR3, the full variable domain is EAGVTQSPTHLIKTRGQQATLRCSPISGHTSVYWYQQALGLGLQFLLWYDEGEERNRGNFPPRFSGRQFPNYSSELNVNALELEDSALYLCASRPGAGYYGYTFGSGTRLTVV.

The chain recombines TRBV6-6 with TRBJ2-1, with 11 bases identical to TRBD2. The V segment lost 6 bases and the J segment 1 base; nucleotides outside the gene matches: 11. Germline CDR1 is MNHNY and CDR2 is SVGAGI (reference sequence). The CDR3 totals 18 residues. CDR3 bases: TGTGCCAGCAGCCGACTAGCGGGGCTCCGGGGGTCCTACAATGAGCAGTTCTTC. This codes for CASSRLAGLRGSYNEQFF.

This clone is a singleton in its sample. The genes are TRBV6-5 and TRBJ2-2, with D possibly being TRBD2 (6 bases). Trimming left V 4 bases short and J 5 bases short, with 11 bases between. Germline V gene sequence: CDR1 MNHEY, CDR2 SVGAGI. The CDR3 is 14 amino acids. The CDR3 here is CASSSQAGTGELFF. In nucleotides, the CDR3 is TGTGCCAGCAGTTCCCAGGCGGGGACCGGGGAGCTGTTTTTT.

This CDR3 reads CATSDRLGTTANEQFF. DNA of the CDR3: TGTGCCACCAGTGATCGACTCGGGACTACGGCGAATGAGCAGTTCTTC. The chain couples TRBV24-1 to TRBJ2-1; 7 bases are a match to TRBD2. The germline V gene has CDR1 KGHDR and CDR2 SFDVKD. This CDR3 is built from 16 residues. J gave up 7 bases and V 3 bases, and 11 bases lay outside the gene matches.

The chain carries TRBV21-1 and TRBJ1-1. TRBV21-1 is tagged as a pseudogene. This CDR3 spans 15 amino acids. DNA of the CDR3: TGTGCCAGCAGCAAAGGGGAAAAGGAGTTGACTGAAGCTTTCTTT. Amino acid sequence: CASSKGEKELTEAFF.

A few counts support this clone. The chain couples TRBV4-1 to TRBJ2-7; TRBD2 agrees at 9 bases. The CDR3 consists of 15 residues. J was trimmed by 3 bases and V by 3 bases; bases with no gene match: 6. CDR1 MGHRA and CDR2 YSYEKL come from the germline V gene. The DNA of the CDR3 is TGCGCCAGCAGCCAGACTAGCGGCTTACGCTACGAGCAGTACTTC. Its translation is CASSQTSGLRYEQYF.

The rearrangement links TRBV10-1 to TRBJ1-5; unclear D gene. V was clipped by 3 bases and J by 4 bases, with 10 bases between them. Germline CDR1 WNHNN, CDR2 SYGVQD (reference sequence). The CDR3 runs to 14 residues. The CDR3 here is CASSDGSPNQPQHF. In DNA, the CDR3 is TGCGCCAGCAGTGATGGGTCACCTAATCAGCCCCAGCATTTT.